The present entry profiles one T cell receptor (beta chain) with its context. Its antigen is currently not known. Qualities for individual bases were not recorded, and no much larger clone is one base off. Each collaborating institution followed its own protocols to collect whole blood in K2EDTA tubes. For TCRbeta analysis, collaborator samples were shipped as frozen whole blood, as isolated PBMCs, or as DNA extracted from either sample type. This specimen belongs to a study of blood T cell repertoires in COVID-19 (dated by TCRdb to between 2020 and 2021). With regard to the full study: The collaborator samples originated in the United States, Italy and Spain and spanned the acute and convalescent phases of COVID-19. The prospective study material was composed of cDNA or gDNA derived from T cells, B-cell-depleted T cells, or PBMCs. The dataset comprised deeply sampled blood TCRbeta repertoires from subjects exposed to, actively infected with, or recovered from COVID-19. The repertoires were released in a freely available public database intended as a resource for research on the immune response to SARS-CoV-2. The samples were drawn from two sources: the first 160 participants of the ongoing ImmuneRACE study, and 1,200 or so subjects contributed by 6 global collaborators. A de-identified subject ID, COVID-19 status, age in years and sex were almost always included in the sample metadata. HLA class I and class II types, where available, came from metadata supplied by the sample provider rather than from assay-based typing. On the study overall, not on this receptor specifically: Clinical and demographic metadata were provided uncurated, with the amount varying by source and participant.

The immunoSEQ Assay, a bias-controlled multiplex PCR, was used to amplify TCRbeta CDR3 regions from genomic DNA. The paper's processing steps were these. The number of nucleated cells in each sample was estimated from the amplification of reference gene primers within the assay. To quantify the absolute abundance of each unique TCRbeta CDR3 rearrangement, sequence reads were collapsed and filtered. For each sample, productive Simpson clonality was calculated by taking the square root of Simpson's diversity index across productive rearrangements. The table was pulled from immuneACCESS by TCRdb, which kept in-frame rearrangements only. Such tables lose some clones; where checked, under half of the loss comes from unresolved V genes, and the rest has no known cause. V, J and clone size are taken as reported in that table, and D and trimming were inferred from the DNA itself. This sample is represented by some 200,000 clones; 65% to 85% of them were singletons. The ten largest make up about 9.4% of the sample.

CDR1 and CDR2 were assigned from the germline V gene as MDHEN and SYDVKM. V and J are truncated by 7 bases and 4 bases respectively, leaving an intervening sequence of 8 bases. The CDR3 runs 12 amino acids, cysteine and phenylalanine included. Only CDR3 DNA remains: 36 bases, in frame from the first base. The chain links TRBV28 with TRBJ1-5; the D gene lacks a confident call. Sequencing was carried out using peripheral blood. The receptor comes from an elderly woman with acute or convalescent COVID-19. The CDR3 has the sequence CASISRNQPQHF. The base sequence is TGTGCCAGCATCTCCCGTAATCAGCCCCAGCATTTT.